The 5 T cell receptor beta chains below come from one sample, sequenced in a study of regulatory T cells in long-lasting Graves disease. As to time point: newly diagnosed GD, antithyroid drugs for less than 3 months. Extracted RNA from PBMCs served as the source of the TCR library. Assembly of TCR beta libraries relied on iRepertoire HTBI primers together with Arm-PCR of CDR3 regions. A single record per CDR3 protein comes from TCRdb applying MiXCR to the multiplex PCR reads. Of about 620,000 distinct CDR3 sequences listed, 16% are singletons. The same specimen was also included in a second study, on T cells in Graves' hyperthyroidism and ophthalmopathy.

This specimen consisted of peripheral blood mononuclear cells (PBMCs), obtained at new diagnosis, from a patient treated with antithyroid drugs. Receptor source: a woman aged 30 to 39 with Graves disease.

The rearrangement links TRBV28 to TRBJ1-5, with unresolved D. The CDR3 totals 15 residues. The germline V gene has CDR1 MDHEN and CDR2 SYDVKM. With 7 bases removed from V and 3 bases from J, the gap between germline ends came to 16 bases. CDR3 nucleotides: TGTGCCAGCACTCCCGGGAGCATATTCAATCAGCCCCAGCATTTT. Its protein product is CASTPGSIFNQPQHF.

The J gene is TRBJ1-1, the V gene TRBV10-3; 8 positions match TRBD1. V dropped 8 bases and J dropped 7; count of bases not matched to a gene: 3. This CDR3 spans 11 amino acids. From germline, CDR1 is ENHRY and CDR2 SYGVKD. In DNA form, the CDR3 reads TGTGCCATCGGACAGGGACTTGAAGCTTTCTTT. Amino acid sequence: CAIGQGLEAFF.

This clonotype appeared a few times. V usage is TRBV4-1 and J usage is TRBJ2-2; tentatively, D is TRBD1 (6 bases). The CDR3 has 16 residues. V was clipped by 4 bases and J by 0 bases, with 12 bases between them. Germline V CDR1 and CDR2: MGHRA, YSYEKL. This CDR3 is CASSPRGQANTGELFF. For the CDR3, the DNA is TGCGCCAGCAGCCCCCGGGGACAAGCGAACACCGGGGAGCTGTTTTTT.

The chain couples TRBV5-1 to TRBJ2-2, with 7 bases aligning to TRBD1. This CDR3 comprises 15 residues. Germline loops: CDR1 SGHRS, CDR2 YFSETQ. The V and J ends lost 1 base and 7 bases, in that order; junction bases with no gene match: 7. CDR3 residues: CASSLRNRGIGELFF. CDR3 sequence (DNA): TGCGCCAGCAGCTTGAGAAACAGGGGAATCGGGGAGCTGTTTTTT.

The table lists this clonotype with many counts. Relative to the germline gene, one junction end is altered; a read error may explain this. This chain joins TRBV5-1 and TRBJ1-1, with 9 bases that match TRBD1. Germline-derived CDR1 and CDR2 are SGHRS and YFSETQ. There are 15 residues in the CDR3. The CDR3 here is CASSSGTGMNTEAFF. In DNA form, the CDR3 reads TGTGCCAGTAGTAGTGGGACAGGGATGAACACTGAAGCTTTCTTT.